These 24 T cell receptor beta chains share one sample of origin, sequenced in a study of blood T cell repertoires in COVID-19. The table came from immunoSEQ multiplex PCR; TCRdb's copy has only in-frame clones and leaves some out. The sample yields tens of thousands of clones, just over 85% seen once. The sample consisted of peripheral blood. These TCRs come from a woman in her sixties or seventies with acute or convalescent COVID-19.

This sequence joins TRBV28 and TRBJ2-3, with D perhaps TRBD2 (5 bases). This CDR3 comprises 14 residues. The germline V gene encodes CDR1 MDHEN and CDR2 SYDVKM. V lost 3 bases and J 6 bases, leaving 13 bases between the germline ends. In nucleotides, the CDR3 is TGTGCCAGCAGTTTCTCTAGCACCGAGGATACGCAGTATTTT. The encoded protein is CASSFSSTEDTQYF. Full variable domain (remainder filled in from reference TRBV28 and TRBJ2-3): DVKVTQSSRYLVKRTGEKVFLECVQDMDHENMFWYRQDPGLGLRLIYFSYDVKMKEKGDIPEGYSVSREKKERFSLILESASTNQTSMYLCASSFSSTEDTQYFGPGTRLTVL.

The CDR3 here is CATSDPGTSGTDEQFF. In nucleotides, the CDR3 is TGTGCCACCAGTGATCCCGGGACTAGCGGGACCGATGAGCAGTTCTTC. The chain joins TRBV24-1 to TRBJ2-1; 13 bases are shared with TRBD2. V trimming: 3 bases; J trimming: 8 bases; junction bases outside the gene matches: 6. This CDR3 comprises 16 residues. CDR1 and CDR2 (germline): KGHDR, SFDVKD.

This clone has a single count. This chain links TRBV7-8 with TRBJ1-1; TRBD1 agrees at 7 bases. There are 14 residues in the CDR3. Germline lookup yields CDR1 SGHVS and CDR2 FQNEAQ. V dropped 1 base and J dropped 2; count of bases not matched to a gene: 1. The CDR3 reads CASSLGQGNTEAFF. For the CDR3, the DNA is TGTGCCAGCAGCTTAGGACAGGGAAACACTGAAGCTTTCTTT.

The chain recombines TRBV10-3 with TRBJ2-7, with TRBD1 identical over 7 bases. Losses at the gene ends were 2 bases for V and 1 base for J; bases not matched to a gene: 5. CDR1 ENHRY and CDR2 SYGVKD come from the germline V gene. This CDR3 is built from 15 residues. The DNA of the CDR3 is TGTGCCATCAGTGAGAACAGGGGCATATCCTACGAGCAGTACTTC. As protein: CAISENRGISYEQYF.

The CDR3 loop is CASSFSQGGRYF. As DNA, the CDR3 is TGTGCCAGCAGCTTCTCACAGGGAGGGAGGTATTTT. This chain links TRBV11-2 with TRBJ2-3; weak D call: TRBD2 (7 bases). The CDR3 runs 12 residues. V was clipped by 3 bases and J by 14 bases, with 15 bases between them. Germline V gene data show CDR1 as SGHAT and CDR2 as FQNNGV. Full variable domain (outside the CDR3, taken from reference TRBV11-2 and TRBJ2-3): EAGVAQSPRYKIIEKRQSVAFWCNPISGHATLYWYQQILGQGPKLLIQFQNNGVVDDSQLPKDRFSAERLKGVDSTLKIQPAKLEDSAVYLCASSFSQGGRYFGPGTRLTVL.

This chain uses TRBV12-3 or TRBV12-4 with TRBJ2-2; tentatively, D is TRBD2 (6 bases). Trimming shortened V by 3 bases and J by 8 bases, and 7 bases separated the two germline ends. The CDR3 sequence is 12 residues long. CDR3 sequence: CASSFGGGELFF. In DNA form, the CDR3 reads TGTGCCAGCAGTTTCGGGGGAGGGGAGCTGTTTTTT.

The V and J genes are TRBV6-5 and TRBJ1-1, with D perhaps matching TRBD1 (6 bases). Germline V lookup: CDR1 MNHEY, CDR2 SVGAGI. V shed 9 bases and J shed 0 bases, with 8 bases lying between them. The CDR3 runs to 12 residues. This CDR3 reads CASRTVNTEAFF. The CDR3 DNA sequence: TGTGCCAGTCGGACAGTGAACACTGAAGCTTTCTTT.

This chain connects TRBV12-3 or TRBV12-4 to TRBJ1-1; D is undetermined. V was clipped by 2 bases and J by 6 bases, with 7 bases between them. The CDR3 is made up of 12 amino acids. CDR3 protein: CASSLSGAEAFF. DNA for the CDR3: TGTGCCAGCAGTTTATCCGGGGCTGAAGCTTTCTTT.

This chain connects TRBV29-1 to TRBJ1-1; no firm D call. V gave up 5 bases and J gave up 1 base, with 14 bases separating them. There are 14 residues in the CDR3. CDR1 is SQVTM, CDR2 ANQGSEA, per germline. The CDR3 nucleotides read TGCAGCGTTTCCCGGCAGGCGGGGAACACTGAAGCTTTCTTT. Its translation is CSVSRQAGNTEAFF.

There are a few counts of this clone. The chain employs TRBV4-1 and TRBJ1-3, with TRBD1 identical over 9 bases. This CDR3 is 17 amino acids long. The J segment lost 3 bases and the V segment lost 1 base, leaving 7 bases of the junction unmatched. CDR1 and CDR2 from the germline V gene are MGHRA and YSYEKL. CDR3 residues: CASSQGGGQGSGNTIYF. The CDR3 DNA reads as TGCGCCAGCAGCCAAGGGGGGGGACAGGGAAGTGGAAACACCATATATTTT.

This chain's CDR3 is CASSFEQASNTEAFF. The DNA for the CDR3 is TGTGCCAGCAGTTTCGAACAGGCTTCGAACACTGAAGCTTTCTTT. The rearrangement uses TRBV6-5 and TRBJ1-1; D might be TRBD1 (5 bases). This CDR3 comprises 15 residues. Germline V gene sequence: CDR1 MNHEY, CDR2 SVGAGI. V was cut by 4 bases and J by 1 base, with 13 bases left in between.

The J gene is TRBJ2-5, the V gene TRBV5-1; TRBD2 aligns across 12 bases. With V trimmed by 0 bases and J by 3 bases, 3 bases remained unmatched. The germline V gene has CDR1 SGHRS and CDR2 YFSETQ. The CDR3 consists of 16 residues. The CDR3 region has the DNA TGCGCCAGCAGCTTGGGGCTAGCGGGAGGGGAAGAGACCCAGTACTTC. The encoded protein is CASSLGLAGGEETQYF.

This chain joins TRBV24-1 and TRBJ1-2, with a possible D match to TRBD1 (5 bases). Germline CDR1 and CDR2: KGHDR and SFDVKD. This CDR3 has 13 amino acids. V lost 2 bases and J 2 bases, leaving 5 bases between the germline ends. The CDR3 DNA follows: TGTGCCACCAGTGATTCAGGGAACTATGGCTACACCTTC. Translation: CATSDSGNYGYTF.

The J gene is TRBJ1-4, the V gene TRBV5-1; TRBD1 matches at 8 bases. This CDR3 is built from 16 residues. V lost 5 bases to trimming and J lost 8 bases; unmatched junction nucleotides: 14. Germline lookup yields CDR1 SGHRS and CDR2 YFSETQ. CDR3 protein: CASSHTTGGRGEKLFF. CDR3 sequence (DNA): TGCGCCAGCAGTCACACTACAGGGGGGAGAGGCGAAAAACTGTTTTTT.

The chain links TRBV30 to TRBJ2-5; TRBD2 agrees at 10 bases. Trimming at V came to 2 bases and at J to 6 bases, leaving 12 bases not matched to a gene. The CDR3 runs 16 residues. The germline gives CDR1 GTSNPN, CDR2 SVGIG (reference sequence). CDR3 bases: TGTGCCTGGAGTCCTTTAGCGGGGGGCCATACGAAGACCCAGTACTTC. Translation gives CAWSPLAGGHTKTQYF.

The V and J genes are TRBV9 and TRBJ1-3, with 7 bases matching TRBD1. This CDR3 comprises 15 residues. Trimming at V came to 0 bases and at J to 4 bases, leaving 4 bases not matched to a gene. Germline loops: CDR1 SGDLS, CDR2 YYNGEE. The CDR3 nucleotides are TGTGCCAGCAGCGTAGCTGGGGACAGAGGAAACACCATATATTTT. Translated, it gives CASSVAGDRGNTIYF.

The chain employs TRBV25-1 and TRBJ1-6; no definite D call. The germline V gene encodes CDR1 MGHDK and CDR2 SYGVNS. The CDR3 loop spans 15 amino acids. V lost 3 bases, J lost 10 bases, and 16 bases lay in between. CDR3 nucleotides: TGTGCCAGCAGTGATCCCGGTTCCGCGGGGTCACCCCTCCACTTT. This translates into CASSDPGSAGSPLHF.

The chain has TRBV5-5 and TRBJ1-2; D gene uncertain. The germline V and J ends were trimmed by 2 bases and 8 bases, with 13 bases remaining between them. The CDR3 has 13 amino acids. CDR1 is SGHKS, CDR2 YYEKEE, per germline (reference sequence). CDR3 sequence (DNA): TGTGCCAGCAGCTTCAAAGGGAGTTTCGGCTACACCTTC. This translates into CASSFKGSFGYTF.

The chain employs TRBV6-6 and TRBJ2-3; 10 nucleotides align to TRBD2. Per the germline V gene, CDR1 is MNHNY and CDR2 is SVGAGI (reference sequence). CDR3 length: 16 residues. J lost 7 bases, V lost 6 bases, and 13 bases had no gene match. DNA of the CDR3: TGTGCCAGCAGCCGAGGAACTAGCGGGAAGTTAAATACGCAGTATTTT. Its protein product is CASSRGTSGKLNTQYF.

This chain's CDR3 is CASSVTDRPSNQPQHF. CDR3 nucleotide sequence: TGTGCCAGCAGTGTCACGGACAGGCCTTCTAATCAGCCCCAGCATTTT. The V call is TRBV6-1, the J call TRBJ1-5; TRBD1 agrees at 7 bases. The germline CDR1 and CDR2 sequences are MNHNS and SASEGT. This CDR3 has 16 amino acids. J lost 4 bases, V lost 4 bases, and 10 bases had no gene match.

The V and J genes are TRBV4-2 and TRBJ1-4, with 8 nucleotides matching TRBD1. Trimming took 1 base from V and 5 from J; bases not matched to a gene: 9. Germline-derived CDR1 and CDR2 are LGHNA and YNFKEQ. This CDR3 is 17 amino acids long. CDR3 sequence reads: CASSQGLRQGQNEKLFF. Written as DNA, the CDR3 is TGTGCCAGCAGCCAAGGCTTGAGACAGGGGCAAAATGAAAAACTGTTTTTT.

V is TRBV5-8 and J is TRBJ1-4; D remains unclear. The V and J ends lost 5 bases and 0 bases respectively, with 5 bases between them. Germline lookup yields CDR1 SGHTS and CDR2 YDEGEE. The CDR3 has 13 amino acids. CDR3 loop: CASSSATNEKLFF. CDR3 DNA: TGTGCCAGCAGTTCTGCAACTAATGAAAAACTGTTTTTT.

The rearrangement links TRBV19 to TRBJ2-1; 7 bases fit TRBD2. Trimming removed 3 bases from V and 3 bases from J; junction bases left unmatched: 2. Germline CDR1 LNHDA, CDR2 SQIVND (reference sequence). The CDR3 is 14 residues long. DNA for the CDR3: TGTGCCAGTAGTATCCGGGACTACTACAATGAGCAGTTCTTC. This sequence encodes CASSIRDYYNEQFF.

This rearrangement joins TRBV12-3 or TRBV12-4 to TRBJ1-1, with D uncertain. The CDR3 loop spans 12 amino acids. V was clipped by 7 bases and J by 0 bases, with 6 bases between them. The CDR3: CASMRLNTEAFF. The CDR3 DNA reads TGTGCCAGCATGCGGTTGAACACTGAAGCTTTCTTT.